Below are 17 T cell receptor beta chains sequenced from a single sample in a study of cytomegalovirus exposure and HLA in healthy donors. With 60 Vbeta and 13 Jbeta primers, the PCR was carried out. The assay was immunoSEQ multiplex PCR, and TCRdb's table has in-frame clones only and misses some. Of under 200,000 clones in the sample, under 85% were seen once. Sequenced sample: PBMCs. These receptors originate from a woman under 40 in good health and CMV-seronegative.

This chain connects TRBV6-1 to TRBJ2-7; 7 nucleotides match TRBD1. Trimming at V came to 8 bases and at J to 7 bases, leaving 14 bases not matched to a gene. Germline-derived CDR1 and CDR2 are MNHNS and SASEGT. The length of the CDR3 is 14 residues. CDR3 in amino acids: CASFTLGTVWEQYF. The CDR3 DNA reads as TGTGCCAGCTTTACCCTCGGGACAGTTTGGGAGCAGTACTTC.

This rearrangement joins TRBV5-1 to TRBJ2-1, with 7 bases identical to TRBD1. The CDR3 contains 15 residues. Per the germline V gene, CDR1 is SGHRS and CDR2 is YFSETQ. V gave up 3 bases and J gave up 4 bases; unmatched junction bases: 7. As DNA, the CDR3 is TGCGCCAGCAGCTCTAACAGGGGCGATTACAATGAGCAGTTCTTC. The encoded protein is CASSSNRGDYNEQFF.

This clone turned up a few times. The gene calls are TRBV28 and TRBJ1-1; possible D gene TRBD1, 6 bases. The ends were cut back, 7 bases at V and 0 bases at J, with 12 bases in the middle. The CDR3 runs 14 residues. CDR1 is MDHEN and CDR2 is SYDVKM in the germline V gene. The CDR3 DNA reads as TGTGCCAGCATTAACGGACAGATGAACACTGAAGCTTTCTTT. Translated, it gives CASINGQMNTEAFF.

The chain joins TRBV4-2 to TRBJ2-2; possibly TRBD1 for D (8 bases). Trimming left V 0 bases short and J 9 bases short, with 14 bases between. Germline V gene data show CDR1 as LGHNA and CDR2 as YNFKEQ. The length of the CDR3 is 15 residues. The CDR3 here is CASSQEQGGGRELFF. The CDR3 bases are TGTGCCAGCAGCCAAGAACAGGGGGGAGGGAGGGAGCTGTTTTTT.

The chain is built from TRBV5-1 and TRBJ2-7; the match to TRBD1 covers 12 bases. The V gene end was trimmed by 4 bases and the J gene end by 7 bases; junction bases not matched to a gene: 12. CDR3 length: 16 amino acids. Germline CDR1 and CDR2: SGHRS and YFSETQ. The CDR3 spells CASSPTGTGGLREQYF. Here the CDR3 DNA reads TGCGCCAGCAGCCCAACCGGGACAGGGGGCCTGAGAGAGCAGTACTTC.

The chain couples TRBV19 to TRBJ2-5; TRBD2 might be the D (5 bases). Germline V lookup: CDR1 LNHDA, CDR2 SQIVND (reference sequence). V was shortened by 0 bases and J by 4 bases, with 15 bases between the two germline ends. The CDR3 runs 16 residues. CDR3 coding DNA: TGTGCCAGTAGTATAGAAGTTGGCAGAGGAGGAGAGACCCAGTACTTC. This sequence encodes CASSIEVGRGGETQYF.

The V call is TRBV6-1, the J call TRBJ1-6; maybe TRBD1 (5 bases). The CDR3 is made up of 17 amino acids. The V gene's germline CDR1 is MNHNS and CDR2 SASEGT. V lost 4 bases and J lost 7, with 20 bases in between. CDR3 DNA: TGTGCCAGCAGTGTATTCGGCGGGGCAGGGAGAAATTCACCCCTCCACTTT. Translated, it gives CASSVFGGAGRNSPLHF.

The chain employs TRBV5-3 and TRBJ1-2; no firm D call. TRBV5-3 is flagged as an ORF with uncertain function. Trimming shortened V by 8 bases and J by 0 bases, and 20 bases separated the two germline ends. This CDR3 spans 16 amino acids. The CDR3: CASLGEGTSSNYGYTF. In DNA form, the CDR3 reads TGTGCCAGTCTTGGGGAGGGAACAAGCTCTAACTATGGCTACACCTTC.

In its sample, this clone was seen once. The chain couples TRBV21-1 to TRBJ2-5; the table assigns TRBD2, which was not confirmed against the DNA. TRBV21-1 is a pseudogene locus. The CDR3 has 14 amino acids. For the CDR3, the DNA is TGTGCCCCCGTTGCCGAGCGGGGGGCAGAGACCCAGTACTTC. It translates to CAPVAERGAETQYF.

The chain recombines TRBV6-6 with TRBJ2-7; 9 nucleotides line up with TRBD1. The germline CDR1 and CDR2 sequences are MNHNY and SVGAGI (reference sequence). The CDR3 runs to 14 residues. J gave up 0 bases and V 10 bases, and 7 bases lay outside the gene matches. CDR3 sequence reads: CATVPGQGSYEQYF. In DNA form, the CDR3 reads TGTGCCACCGTCCCGGGACAGGGCTCCTACGAGCAGTACTTC.

This clone was counted only a few times. The chain employs TRBV18 and TRBJ1-1, with TRBD1 matching 10 bases. V trimming: 5 bases; J trimming: 6 bases; junction bases outside the gene matches: 6. CDR3 length: 14 residues. The germline CDR1 and CDR2 sequences are KGHSH and LQKENI. CDR3 nucleotide sequence: TGTGCCAGCTCAGGACAGGGGGGGTTCGCTGAAGCTTTCTTT. Residues: CASSGQGGFAEAFF.

J is TRBJ1-1 and V is TRBV30, with no clear D. Germline V CDR1 and CDR2: GTSNPN, SVGIG (reference sequence). Trimming left V 4 bases short and J 0 bases short, with 9 bases between. CDR3 length: 13 amino acids. The chain's CDR3 is CAWTWAMNTEAFF. In DNA, the CDR3 is TGTGCCTGGACGTGGGCCATGAACACTGAAGCTTTCTTT.

The CDR3 is CASTGRGNINQPQHF. CDR3 DNA sequence: TGTGCCAGCACCGGGAGAGGGAACATCAATCAGCCCCAGCATTTT. The chain combines TRBV28 with TRBJ1-5; D remains unclear. Looked up from germline, CDR1 is MDHEN and CDR2 is SYDVKM. This CDR3 comprises 15 residues. V lost 7 bases to trimming and J lost 3 bases, with 16 bases between them. The entire variable domain, with the rest obtained from reference TRBV28 and TRBJ1-5, is as follows: DVKVTQSSRYLVKRTGEKVFLECVQDMDHENMFWYRQDPGLGLRLIYFSYDVKMKEKGDIPEGYSVSREKKERFSLILESASTNQTSMYLCASTGRGNINQPQHFGDGTRLSIL.

The genes are TRBV5-1 and TRBJ1-1; D is unclear. The CDR3 has 15 amino acids. V shed 0 bases and J shed 4 bases, with 13 bases lying between them. The germline V gene encodes CDR1 SGHRS and CDR2 YFSETQ. The CDR3 DNA sequence: TGCGCCAGCAGCTTGGTGGCGGTCGGTGGCACTGAAGCTTTCTTT. Protein product: CASSLVAVGGTEAFF.

The sample holds one count of this clone. This chain connects TRBV5-1 to TRBJ2-1; 12 positions agree with TRBD2. V lost 3 bases to trimming and J lost 12 bases; unmatched junction nucleotides: 10. The CDR3 spans 15 residues. CDR1 is SGHRS, CDR2 YFSETQ, per germline. The CDR3, as DNA: TGCGCCAGCAGCTACAGGACTAGCGGGGATTCGGTGCAGTTCTTC. Translated, it gives CASSYRTSGDSVQFF. The entire variable domain, with the rest obtained from reference TRBV5-1 and TRBJ2-1, is as follows: KAGVTQTPRYLIKTRGQQVTLSCSPISGHRSVSWYQQTPGQGLQFLFEYFSETQRNKGNFPGRFSGRQFSNSRSEMNVSTLELGDSALYLCASSYRTSGDSVQFFGPGTRLTVL.

V gene TRBV2 combines with J gene TRBJ1-1; 8 bases agree with TRBD1. Trimming cost V 1 base and J 1 base; bases outside gene matches: 2. The CDR3 is 15 residues long. Per the germline V gene, CDR1 is SNHLY and CDR2 is FYNNEI. The CDR3 loop is CASSEGGTGNTEAFF. The CDR3 DNA sequence: TGTGCCAGCAGTGAAGGGGGGACAGGGAACACTGAAGCTTTCTTT.

The chain uses TRBV7-9 and TRBJ2-1, with 10 positions matching TRBD2. This CDR3 is built from 16 residues. The germline gives CDR1 SEHNR, CDR2 FQNEAQ (reference sequence). The J segment lost 9 bases and the V segment lost 5 bases, leaving 13 bases of the junction unmatched. CDR3 residues: CASSRPIAGGLGEQFF. The CDR3, as DNA: TGTGCCAGCAGCCGTCCCATAGCGGGGGGCTTGGGTGAGCAGTTCTTC.